This T cell receptor beta chain was recovered during a study of blood T cell repertoires in COVID-19. Study details: Samples of COVID-19 (acute and convalescent) were obtained from the United States, Italy and Spain. PBMCs, B-cell-depleted T cells, or T cells provided the cDNA or gDNA that made up the material.

Source study methods: How many nucleated cells were present was estimated from reference gene primer amplification. Only in-frame clones appear in the TCRdb table, and some are missing; sequencing was by immunoSEQ multiplex PCR. From that table come the V and J calls and clone size; the DNA was used to work out D and trimming. The sample has about 230,000 clones, over 75% seen once. The germline CDR1 and CDR2 sequences are SGDLS and YYNGEE. The CDR3 covers 18 residues. V lost 9 bases, J lost 4 bases, and 19 bases stayed unmatched. The chain joins TRBV9 to TRBJ2-7; the match to TRBD2 covers 13 bases. The sequence derives from a middle-aged man with COVID-19, enrolled during active disease. Material for sequencing was peripheral blood. This chain's CDR3 is CANPNPPTSGRARYEQYF. In nucleotides, the CDR3 is TGTGCCAACCCCAACCCCCCCACTAGCGGGAGGGCCAGGTACGAGCAGTACTTC.